This T cell receptor beta chain was recorded in a study of CD8 T cells in ankylosing spondylitis. The study's findings and limits: Some motif variants had been reported before (in reactive arthritis synovial fluid and blood). Significantly higher representation of disease-linked clones was reported for matched ankylosing spondylitis synovial fluid. Seemingly characteristic of ankylosing spondylitis blood was a TCR beta motif consisting of under 10 highly homologous variants. A CD8+ phenotype characterized the disease-linked clones, which were relatively rare in peripheral blood.

Germline trimming cut 6 bases from V and 7 bases from J; bases unmatched to any gene: 14. The CDR3 consists of 17 residues. TCR beta libraries were made by quantitative 5'-RACE with molecular barcodes. TCRdb re-derived calls from the 5' RACE reads in MiXCR, one entry per CDR3 protein. The table has some 450,000 distinct CDR3 sequences, 17% seen once; the top ten hold 0.85% to 1.3%. Note on this clonotype: Its antigen is unknown.

This clonotype was obtained from a male donor with ankylosing spondylitis. This chain uses TRBV12-3 or TRBV12-4 with TRBJ2-2, with 10 bases lining up with TRBD2. Material: blood, either unsorted or a sorted T cell fraction (not recorded which). The CDR3 reads CASSRSGAGGPIGELFF. DNA of the CDR3: TGTGCCAGCAGCCGATCAGGAGCGGGGGGGCCGATCGGGGAGCTGTTTTTT.